This T cell receptor beta chain was identified in a study of early T cells in non-severe SARS-CoV-2 infection. Study-level background: Unpaired chains resulted from sequencing bulk RNA of unsorted whole blood. Study-level points and caveats: Lookups in VDJdb leaned toward anti-spike CD8 responses and missed private and CD4 specificities.

cDNA molecules, individually, were tagged with unique molecular identifiers. TCRdb re-called the 5' RACE reads with MiXCR, one entry per CDR3 protein. Of tens of thousands of distinct CDR3 sequences in the sample, more than 4.5% were seen once. This clonotype was seen a few times. Its specificity is not known. The sample consisted of whole blood. This receptor was identified in an adult who was a healthcare worker with PCR-confirmed SARS-CoV-2 infection or an uninfected control (not recorded which).

CDR3 in DNA: TGTGCCAGCAGTCAGGGTGTCACCGGGGAGCTGTTTTTT. It codes for CASSQGVTGELFF. This sequence joins TRBV6-6 and TRBJ2-2; maybe TRBD1 (5 bases). CDR3 length: 13 residues. Germline V gene data show CDR1 as MNHNY and CDR2 as SVGAGI (reference sequence). Trimming removed 5 bases from V and 4 bases from J, with 8 bases in between.